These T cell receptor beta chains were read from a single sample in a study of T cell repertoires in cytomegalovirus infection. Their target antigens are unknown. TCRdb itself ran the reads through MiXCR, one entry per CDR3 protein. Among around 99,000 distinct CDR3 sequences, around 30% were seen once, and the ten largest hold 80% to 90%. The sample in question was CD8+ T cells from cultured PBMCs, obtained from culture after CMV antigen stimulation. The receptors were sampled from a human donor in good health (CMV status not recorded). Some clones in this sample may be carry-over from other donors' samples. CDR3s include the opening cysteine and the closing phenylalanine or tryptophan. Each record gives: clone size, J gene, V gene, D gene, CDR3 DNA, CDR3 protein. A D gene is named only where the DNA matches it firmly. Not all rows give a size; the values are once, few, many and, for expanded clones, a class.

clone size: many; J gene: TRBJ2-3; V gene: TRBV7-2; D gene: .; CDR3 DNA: TGTGCCAGCAGCTTAGGCGGCTTCACAGATACGCAGTATTTT; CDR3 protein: CASSLGGFTDTQYF
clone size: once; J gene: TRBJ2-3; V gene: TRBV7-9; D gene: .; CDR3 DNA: TGTGCCAGCAGCACCCGGGACGACACAGATACGCAGTATTTT; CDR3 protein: CASSTRDDTDTQYF
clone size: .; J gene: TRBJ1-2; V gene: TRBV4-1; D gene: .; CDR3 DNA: TGCGCCAGCAGCCCGAGGGGACGGGGCTATGGCTACACCTTC; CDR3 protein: CASSPRGRGYGYTF
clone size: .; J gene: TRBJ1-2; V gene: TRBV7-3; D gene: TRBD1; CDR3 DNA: TGTGCCAGCAGCCCGGGACAGGGAGTCTATGGCTACACCTTC; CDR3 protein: CASSPGQGVYGYTF
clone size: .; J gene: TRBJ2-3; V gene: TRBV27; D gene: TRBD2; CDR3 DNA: TGTGCCAGCAGTGCGGCGGGGGGCACAGATACGCAGTATTTT; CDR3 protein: CASSAAGGTDTQYF
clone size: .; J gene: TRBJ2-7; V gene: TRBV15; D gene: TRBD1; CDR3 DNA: TGTGCCACCAGCAGAGGGGACAGCGAGACCGAGCAGTACTTC; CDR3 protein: CATSRGDSETEQYF
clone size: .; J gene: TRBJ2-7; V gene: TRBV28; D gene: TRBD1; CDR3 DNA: TGTGCCACCCTAGAACCAGGGGGTTTTTTTGAGCAGTACTTC; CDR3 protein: CATLEPGGFFEQYF
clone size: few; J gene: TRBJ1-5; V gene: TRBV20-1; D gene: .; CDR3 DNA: TGCAGTGCTCAGTCCGCCCCCAGGTCTTCTAGCAATCAGCCCCAGCATTTT; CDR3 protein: CSAQSAPRSSSNQPQHF
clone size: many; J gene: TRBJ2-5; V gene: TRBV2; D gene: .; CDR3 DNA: TGTGCCAGCAGTGAAGAGAGGTACCAAGAGACCCAGTACTTC; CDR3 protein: CASSEERYQETQYF
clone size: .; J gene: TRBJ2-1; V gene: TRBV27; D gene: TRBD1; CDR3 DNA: TGTGCCAGCAGTTTACCGCCGACAGGGGGCGGTGAGCAGTTCTTC; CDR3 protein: CASSLPPTGGGEQFF
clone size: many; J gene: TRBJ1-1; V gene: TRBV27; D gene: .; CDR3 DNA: TGTGCCAGCAGTTTCGGGGGGTTGAACACTGAAGCTTTCTTT; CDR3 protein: CASSFGGLNTEAFF
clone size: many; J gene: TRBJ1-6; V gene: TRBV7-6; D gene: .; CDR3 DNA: TGTGCCAGCAGCGGATCGTTGGGGTATAATTCACCCCTCCACTTT; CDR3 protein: CASSGSLGYNSPLHF
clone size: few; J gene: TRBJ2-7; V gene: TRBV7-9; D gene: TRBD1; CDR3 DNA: TGTGCCAGCAGCTCATCCGGGACAGGGGGCGGCCTTGCCTTCTACGAGCAGTACTTC; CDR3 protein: CASSSSGTGGGLAFYEQYF
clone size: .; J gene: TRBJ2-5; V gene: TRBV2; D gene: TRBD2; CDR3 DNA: TGTGCCAGCAGTGACGGACTAGCGGGTCAAGAGACCCAGTACTTC; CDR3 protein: CASSDGLAGQETQYF